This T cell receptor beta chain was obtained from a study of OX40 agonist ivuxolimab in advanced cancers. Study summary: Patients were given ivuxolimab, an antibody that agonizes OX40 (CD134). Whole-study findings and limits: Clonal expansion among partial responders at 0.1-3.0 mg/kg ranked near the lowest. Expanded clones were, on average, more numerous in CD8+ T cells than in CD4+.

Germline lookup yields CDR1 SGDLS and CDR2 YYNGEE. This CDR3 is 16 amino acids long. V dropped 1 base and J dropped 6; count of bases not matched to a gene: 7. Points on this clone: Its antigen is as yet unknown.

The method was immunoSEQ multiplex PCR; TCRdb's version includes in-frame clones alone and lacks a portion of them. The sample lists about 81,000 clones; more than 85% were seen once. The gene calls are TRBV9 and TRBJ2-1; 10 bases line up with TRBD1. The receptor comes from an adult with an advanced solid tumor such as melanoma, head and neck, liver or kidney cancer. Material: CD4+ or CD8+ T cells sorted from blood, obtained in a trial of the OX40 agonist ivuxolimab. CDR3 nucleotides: TGTGCCAGCAGCGTAATCGGGACAGGGGTGAGCAATGAGCAGTTCTTC. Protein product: CASSVIGTGVSNEQFF.